Listed below are T cell receptor beta chains from one sample, sequenced in a study of control samples from healthy donors and cancer patients. Assay used: immunoSEQ multiplex PCR; TCRdb lists only in-frame clones, some missing. The data contain tens of thousands of clones, about 82% of them singletons. The sample taken for sequencing was blood. The receptor source for this set is a man aged 25-45 years in good health. CDR3s include the opening cysteine and the closing phenylalanine or tryptophan. D genes are given only for firm matches. The size entry is marked missing in some rows and otherwise reads once, few, many or a size class.

>NA|NA|TRBJ2-3|TRBV25-1|11
CASSVGDTQYF
TGTGCCAGCAGTGTTGGGGATACGCAGTATTTT
>NA|NA|TRBJ2-3|TRBV3-1/TRBV3-2|14
CASSQDLLANTQYF
TGTGCCAGCAGCCAAGATCTTTTAGCGAATACGCAGTATTTT
>NA|TRBD1|TRBJ2-1|TRBV27|16
CASSPPGWTGINEQFF
TGTGCCAGCAGTCCACCCGGATGGACAGGGATCAATGAGCAGTTCTTC
>NA|NA|TRBJ1-6|TRBV7-9|15
CASSRGGSYNSPLHF
TGTGCCAGCAGTCGGGGGGGCTCCTATAATTCACCCCTCCACTTT
>NA|NA|TRBJ1-3|TRBV7-8|16
CASSRPGQNSGNTIYF
TGTGCCAGCAGCCGCCCAGGACAGAACTCTGGAAACACCATATATTTT
>NA|NA|TRBJ1-1|TRBV30|15
CAWSALRGWDTEAFF
TGTGCCTGGAGTGCACTGAGGGGTTGGGACACTGAAGCTTTCTTT
>NA|TRBD1|TRBJ2-7|TRBV9|14
CASSAGTGGYEQYF
TGTGCCAGCAGCGCCGGTACAGGGGGGTACGAGCAGTACTTC
>many|TRBD1|TRBJ1-1|TRBV6-5|15
CASRAQGKVPTEAFF
TGTGCCAGCAGAGCACAGGGGAAGGTTCCCACTGAAGCTTTCTTT
>NA|NA|TRBJ2-3|TRBV5-1|15
CASSLDGSTTDTQYF
TGCGCCAGCAGCTTGGACGGCTCTACCACAGATACGCAGTATTTT
>NA|NA|TRBJ1-2|TRBV6-6|13
CASSDSSRYGYTF
TGTGCCAGCAGCGACAGTTCCCGCTATGGCTACACCTTC
>NA|NA|TRBJ1-2|TRBV18|14
CASSRDFQNYGYTF
TGTGCCAGCTCACGGGACTTCCAGAACTATGGCTACACCTTC
>once|NA|TRBJ2-7|TRBV18|13
CASSLWAGNEQYF
TGTGCCAGCTCGCTATGGGCAGGGAACGAGCAGTACTTC
>NA|TRBD1|TRBJ2-7|TRBV6-1|15
CASSEGNRGPYEQYF
TGTGCCAGCAGTGAAGGAAACAGGGGCCCCTACGAGCAGTACTTC
>few|TRBD1|TRBJ1-2|TRBV9|14
CASSERQGADGYTF
TGTGCCAGCAGCGAGAGACAGGGGGCTGATGGCTACACCTTC
>NA|NA|TRBJ2-5|TRBV27|13
CASSSWGQETQYF
TGTGCCAGCAGTTCCTGGGGGCAAGAGACCCAGTACTTC
>NA|NA|TRBJ2-7|TRBV6-6|12
CASSPPGREQYF
TGTGCCAGCAGTCCTCCTGGGAGAGAGCAGTACTTC
>once|NA|TRBJ1-1|TRBV7-9|14
CASSLVGGNTEAFF
TGTGCCAGCAGCTTAGTGGGGGGGAACACTGAAGCTTTCTTT
>NA|NA|TRBJ1-1|TRBV5-1|13
CASRGGANTEAFF
TGCGCCAGCAGGGGGGGGGCGAACACTGAAGCTTTCTTT
>few|NA|TRBJ1-5|TRBV9|15
CASSVDGGGNQPQHF
TGTGCCAGCAGCGTAGATGGAGGGGGGAATCAGCCCCAGCATTTT
>NA|TRBD1|TRBJ2-7|TRBV7-2|14
CASSIFQGAYEQYF
TGTGCCAGCAGCATATTCCAGGGGGCCTACGAGCAGTACTTC
>NA|NA|TRBJ1-2|TRBV25-1|12
CASSEGQSGYTF
TGTGCCAGCAGTGAAGGTCAGAGTGGCTACACCTTC
>NA|NA|TRBJ1-2|TRBV6-5|13
CASLVTANYGYTF
TGTGCCAGCCTTGTAACAGCAAACTATGGCTACACCTTC
>NA|NA|TRBJ2-2|TRBV3-1/TRBV3-2|15
CASSHTATNTGELFF
TGTGCCAGCAGCCACACAGCTACGAACACCGGGGAGCTGTTTTTT
>once|TRBD1|TRBJ1-5|TRBV19|15
CASSIQGGTGQPQHF
TGTGCCAGTAGTATCCAGGGGGGTACAGGTCAGCCCCAGCATTTT
>NA|NA|TRBJ2-3|TRBV14|15
CASSRDSFFTDTQYF
TGTGCCAGCAGCCGGGACTCCTTCTTCACAGATACGCAGTATTTT
>NA|NA|TRBJ2-7|TRBV28|13
CAIAGTPGFEQYF
TGTGCCATCGCCGGGACTCCGGGTTTCGAGCAGTACTTC
>NA|NA|TRBJ1-3|TRBV5-1|14
CASSSTGNGNTIYF
TGCGCCAGCAGCTCAACAGGGAATGGAAACACCATATATTTT
>once|NA|TRBJ2-2|TRBV6-4|14
CASSVQGLTGELFF
TGTGCCAGCAGCGTACAGGGTTTAACCGGGGAGCTGTTTTTT
>NA|TRBD1|TRBJ1-6|TRBV19|13
CASSGTVDSPLHF
TGTGCCAGTTCCGGGACAGTTGATTCACCCCTCCACTTT
>NA|NA|TRBJ2-4|TRBV2|15
CASSEAPGGRYIQYF
TGTGCCAGCAGTGAAGCTCCGGGGGGCAGGTACATTCAGTACTTC
>NA|TRBD1|TRBJ2-7|TRBV7-2|16
CASSHPSGQGFYEQYF
TGTGCCAGCAGCCACCCATCGGGACAGGGGTTCTACGAGCAGTACTTC
>NA|NA|TRBJ1-5|TRBV28|18
CASSELRGRNGGNQPQHF
TGTGCCAGCAGTGAACTCAGGGGTAGAAATGGCGGCAATCAGCCCCAGCATTTT
>NA|NA|TRBJ1-1|TRBV6-5|13
CASGSYRDTEAFF
TGTGCCAGCGGTTCCTACAGGGACACTGAAGCTTTCTTT
>once|NA|TRBJ1-2|TRBV18|12
CASSPGGYGYTF
TGTGCCAGCTCACCAGGGGGCTATGGCTACACCTTC
>NA|NA|TRBJ2-2|TRBV2|13
CASSELETGELFF
TGTGCCAGCAGTGAATTGGAAACCGGGGAGCTGTTTTTT
>NA|TRBD2|TRBJ2-1|TRBV11-3|14
CASSPSTSLNEQFF
TGTGCCAGCAGCCCCTCGACTAGCTTGAATGAGCAGTTCTTC
>NA|NA|TRBJ2-7|TRBV18|13
CASSPQTPYEQYF
TGTGCCAGCTCACCACAGACCCCCTACGAGCAGTACTTC
>NA|NA|TRBJ2-7|TRBV10-3|15
CAISEWTAPSYEQYF
TGTGCCATCAGTGAGTGGACAGCCCCTTCCTACGAGCAGTACTTC
>NA|TRBD2|TRBJ2-7|TRBV7-2|21
CASSLAPRIAGGLSSLYEQYF
TGTGCCAGCAGCTTAGCCCCTCGGATAGCGGGGGGGCTTAGTTCCCTCTACGAGCAGTACTTC
>NA|NA|TRBJ1-2|TRBV30|12
CAWSVPGRGYTF
TGTGCCTGGAGTGTCCCAGGGCGAGGCTACACCTTC
>NA|NA|TRBJ1-6|TRBV11-2|15
CASSVDGLGNSPLHF
TGTGCCAGCAGCGTGGACGGTTTAGGGAATTCACCCCTCCACTTT
>NA|NA|TRBJ2-2|TRBV6-4|14
CASSSNRATGELFF
TGTGCCAGCAGTTCAAACAGGGCCACCGGGGAGCTGTTTTTT
>NA|NA|TRBJ2-4|TRBV9|12
CASSVEPDIQYF
TGTGCCAGCAGCGTAGAGCCAGACATTCAGTACTTC
>once|NA|TRBJ1-6|TRBV19|15
CASSITTDYNSPLHF
TGTGCCAGTAGTATAACGACGGATTATAATTCACCCCTCCACTTT
>few|NA|TRBJ2-2|TRBV2|16
CASTLSPTANTGELFF
TGTGCCAGCACCCTATCCCCGACAGCGAACACCGGGGAGCTGTTTTTT
>NA|NA|TRBJ2-5|TRBV30|12
CAWGVAAETQYF
TGTGCCTGGGGTGTGGCGGCAGAGACCCAGTACTTC
>NA|NA|TRBJ1-4|TRBV14|12
CASSRPNEKLFF
TGTGCCAGCAGCCGACCGAATGAAAAACTGTTTTTT
>NA|NA|TRBJ2-7|TRBV6-6|15
CASSYSGGGVGEQYF
TGTGCCAGCAGTTACTCCGGAGGAGGGGTCGGCGAGCAGTACTTC
>NA|NA|TRBJ1-6|TRBV7-8|14
CASSLSELMSPLHF
TGTGCCAGCAGCTTAAGCGAGTTAATGTCACCCCTCCACTTT
>NA|NA|TRBJ1-2|TRBV27|12
CASSSNFEGYTF
TGTGCCAGCAGTAGTAATTTCGAAGGCTACACCTTC
>NA|NA|TRBJ1-5|TRBV30|14
CAWSLTGDDQPQHF
TGTGCCTGGAGTCTAACGGGAGACGATCAGCCCCAGCATTTT
>NA|TRBD1|TRBJ2-7|TRBV7-8|14
CASSPMTGGYEQYF
TGTGCCAGCAGCCCGATGACAGGGGGGTACGAGCAGTACTTC
>NA|NA|TRBJ1-5|TRBV27|14
CASSPGGPYQPQHF
TGTGCCAGCAGTCCGGGGGGGCCCTATCAGCCCCAGCATTTT
>hyperexpanded|NA|TRBJ1-3|TRBV6-4|13
CASKRTTGNTIYF
TGTGCCAGCAAAAGGACAACTGGAAACACCATATATTTT